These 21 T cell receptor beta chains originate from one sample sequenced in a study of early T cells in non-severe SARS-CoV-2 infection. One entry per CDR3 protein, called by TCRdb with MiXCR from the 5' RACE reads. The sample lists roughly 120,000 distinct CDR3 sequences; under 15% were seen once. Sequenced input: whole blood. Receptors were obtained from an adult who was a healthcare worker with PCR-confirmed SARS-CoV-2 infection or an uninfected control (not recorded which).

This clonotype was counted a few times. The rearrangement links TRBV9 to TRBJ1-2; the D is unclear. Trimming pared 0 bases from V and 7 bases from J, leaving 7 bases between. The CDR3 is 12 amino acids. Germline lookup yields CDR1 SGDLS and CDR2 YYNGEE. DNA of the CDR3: TGTGCCAGCAGCGTAGCCTTTTCTGGCTACACCTTC. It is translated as CASSVAFSGYTF.

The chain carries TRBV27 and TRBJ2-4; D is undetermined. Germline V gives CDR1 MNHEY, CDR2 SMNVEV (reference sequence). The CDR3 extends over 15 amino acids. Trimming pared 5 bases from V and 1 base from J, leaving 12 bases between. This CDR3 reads CASSPLVGAKNIQYF. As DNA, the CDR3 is TGTGCCAGCAGTCCCCTAGTCGGGGCCAAAAACATTCAGTACTTC.

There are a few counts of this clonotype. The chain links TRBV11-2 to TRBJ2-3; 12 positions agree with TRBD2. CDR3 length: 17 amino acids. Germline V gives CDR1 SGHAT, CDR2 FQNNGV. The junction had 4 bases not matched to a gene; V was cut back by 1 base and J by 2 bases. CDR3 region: CASSLGTSGEFTDTQYF. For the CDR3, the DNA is TGTGCCAGCAGCTTAGGGACTAGCGGGGAGTTCACAGATACGCAGTATTTT.

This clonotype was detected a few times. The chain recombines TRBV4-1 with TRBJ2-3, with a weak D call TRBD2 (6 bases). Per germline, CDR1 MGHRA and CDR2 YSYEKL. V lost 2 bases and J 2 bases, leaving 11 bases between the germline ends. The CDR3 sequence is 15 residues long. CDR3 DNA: TGCGCCAGCAGCCAACAGACGGGGGTCACAGATACGCAGTATTTT. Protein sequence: CASSQQTGVTDTQYF.

CDR3: CSAQGQGEQYF. In nucleotides, the CDR3 is TGCAGCGCCCAGGGCCAGGGAGAGCAGTACTTC. The rearrangement links TRBV29-1 to TRBJ2-7; D may be TRBD1 (5 bases). Germline loops: CDR1 SQVTM, CDR2 ANQGSEA. The V and J ends lost 7 bases and 7 bases respectively, with 14 bases between them. The CDR3 is made up of 11 amino acids.

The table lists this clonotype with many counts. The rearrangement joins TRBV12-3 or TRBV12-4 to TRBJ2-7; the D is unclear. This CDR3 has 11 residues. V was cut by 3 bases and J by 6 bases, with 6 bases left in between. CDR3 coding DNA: TGTGCCAGCAGTTTGTTGGGCGAGCAGTACTTC. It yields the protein CASSLLGEQYF.

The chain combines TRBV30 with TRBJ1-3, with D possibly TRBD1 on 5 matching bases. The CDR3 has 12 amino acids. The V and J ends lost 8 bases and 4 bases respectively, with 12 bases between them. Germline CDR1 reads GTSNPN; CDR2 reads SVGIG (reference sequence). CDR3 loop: CAGTLLGNTIYF. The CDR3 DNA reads TGTGCCGGGACCCTGCTGGGAAACACCATATATTTT.

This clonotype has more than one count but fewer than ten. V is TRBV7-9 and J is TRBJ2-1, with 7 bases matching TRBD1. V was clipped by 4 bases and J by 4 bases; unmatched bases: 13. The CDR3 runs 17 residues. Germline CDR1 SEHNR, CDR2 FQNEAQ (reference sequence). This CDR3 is CASSSARLPGQYNEQFF. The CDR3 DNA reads TGTGCCAGCAGCTCAGCGAGGCTTCCGGGACAGTACAATGAGCAGTTCTTC.

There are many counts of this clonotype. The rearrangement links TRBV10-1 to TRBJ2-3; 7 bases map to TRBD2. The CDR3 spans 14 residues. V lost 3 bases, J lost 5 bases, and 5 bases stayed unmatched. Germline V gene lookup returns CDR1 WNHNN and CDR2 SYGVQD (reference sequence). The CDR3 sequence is CASSESGEKDTQYF. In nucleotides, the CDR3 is TGCGCCAGCAGTGAAAGCGGGGAAAAAGATACGCAGTATTTT.

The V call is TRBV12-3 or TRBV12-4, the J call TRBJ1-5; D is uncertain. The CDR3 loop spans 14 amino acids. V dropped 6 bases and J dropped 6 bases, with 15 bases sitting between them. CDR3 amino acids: CASRGGDVFQPQHF. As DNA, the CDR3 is TGTGCCAGCAGGGGCGGCGATGTGTTTCAGCCCCAGCATTTT.

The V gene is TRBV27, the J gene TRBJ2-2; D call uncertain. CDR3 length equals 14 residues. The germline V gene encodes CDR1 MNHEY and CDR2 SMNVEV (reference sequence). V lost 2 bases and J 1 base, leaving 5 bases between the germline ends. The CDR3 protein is CASSLNWNTGELFF. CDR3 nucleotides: TGTGCCAGCAGTTTAAATTGGAACACCGGGGAGCTGTTTTTT.

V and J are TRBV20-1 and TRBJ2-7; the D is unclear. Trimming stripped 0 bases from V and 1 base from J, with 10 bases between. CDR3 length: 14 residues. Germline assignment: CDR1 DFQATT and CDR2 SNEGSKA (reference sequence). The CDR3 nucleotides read TGCAGTGCTAGAGATGGGTCTATATCCTACGAGCAGTACTTC. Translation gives CSARDGSISYEQYF.

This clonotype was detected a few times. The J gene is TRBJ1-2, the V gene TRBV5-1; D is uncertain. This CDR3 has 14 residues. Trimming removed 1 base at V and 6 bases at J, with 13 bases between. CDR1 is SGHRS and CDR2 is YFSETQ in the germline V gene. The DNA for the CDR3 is TGCGCCAGCAGCTTGCAAGAAGTAAGGGATGGCTACACCTTC. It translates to CASSLQEVRDGYTF.

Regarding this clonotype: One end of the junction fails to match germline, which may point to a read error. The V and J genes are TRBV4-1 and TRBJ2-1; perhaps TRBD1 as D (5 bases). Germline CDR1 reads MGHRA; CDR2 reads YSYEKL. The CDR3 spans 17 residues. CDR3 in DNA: TGCACCAGCAGCACCCAGGGCGCAATTAGCTCCTACAATGAGCAGTTCTTC. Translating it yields CTSSTQGAISSYNEQFF.

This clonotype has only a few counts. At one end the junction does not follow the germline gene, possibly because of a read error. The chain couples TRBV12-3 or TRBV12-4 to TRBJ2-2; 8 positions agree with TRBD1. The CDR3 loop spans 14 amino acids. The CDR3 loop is CASSSDRGHGELFF. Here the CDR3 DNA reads TGTGCTAGCAGCTCCGACAGGGGCCACGGGGAGCTGTTTTTT.

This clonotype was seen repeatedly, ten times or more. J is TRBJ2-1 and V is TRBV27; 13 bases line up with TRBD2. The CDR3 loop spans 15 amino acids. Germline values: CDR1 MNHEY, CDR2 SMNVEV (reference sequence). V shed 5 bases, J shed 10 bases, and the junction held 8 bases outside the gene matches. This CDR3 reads CASSPGLAGVAEQFF. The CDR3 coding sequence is TGTGCCAGCAGTCCAGGACTAGCGGGAGTGGCGGAGCAGTTCTTC.

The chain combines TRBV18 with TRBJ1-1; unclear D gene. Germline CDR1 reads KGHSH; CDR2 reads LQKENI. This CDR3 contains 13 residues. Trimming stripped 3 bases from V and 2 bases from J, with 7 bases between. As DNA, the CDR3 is TGTGCCAGCTCACCCGACGGTAACACTGAAGCTTTCTTT. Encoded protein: CASSPDGNTEAFF.

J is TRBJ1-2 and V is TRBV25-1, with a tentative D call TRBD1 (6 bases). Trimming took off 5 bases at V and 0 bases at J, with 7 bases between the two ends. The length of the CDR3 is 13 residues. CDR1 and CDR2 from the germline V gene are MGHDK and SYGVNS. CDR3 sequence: CASSRQANYGYTF. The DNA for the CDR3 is TGTGCCAGCAGTCGACAGGCTAACTATGGCTACACCTTC.

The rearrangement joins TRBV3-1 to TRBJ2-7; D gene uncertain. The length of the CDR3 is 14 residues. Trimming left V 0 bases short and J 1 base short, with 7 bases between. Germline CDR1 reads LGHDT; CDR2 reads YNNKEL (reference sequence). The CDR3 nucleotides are TGTGCCAGCAGCCAAGATCCCTCATCCTACGAGCAGTACTTC. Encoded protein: CASSQDPSSYEQYF.

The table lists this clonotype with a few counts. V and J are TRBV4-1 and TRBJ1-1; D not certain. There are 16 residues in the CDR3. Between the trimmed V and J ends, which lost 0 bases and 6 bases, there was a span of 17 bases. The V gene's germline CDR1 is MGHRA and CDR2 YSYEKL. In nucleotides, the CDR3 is TGCGCCAGCAGCCAAGAAAGGATCGGGCCTCCCGCTGAAGCTTTCTTT. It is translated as CASSQERIGPPAEAFF.

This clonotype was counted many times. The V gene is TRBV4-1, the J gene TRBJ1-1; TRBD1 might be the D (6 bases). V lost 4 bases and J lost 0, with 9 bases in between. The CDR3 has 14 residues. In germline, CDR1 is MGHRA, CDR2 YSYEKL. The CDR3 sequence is CASSPPGVNTEAFF. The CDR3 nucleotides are TGCGCCAGCAGCCCCCCAGGGGTGAACACTGAAGCTTTCTTT.